Shown below are 8 T cell receptor beta chains from a single sample sequenced in a study of molecular identifiers for immune sequencing clone quantification. MiXCR was run by TCRdb on the PCR reads, yielding one entry per CDR3 protein. The table lists 35,000 or so distinct CDR3 sequences, about a fifth of them singletons, with approximately 1.1% in the top ten. The specimen sequenced was naive CD8+ T cells from blood, with Jurkat cell RNA spiked in. Subset meaning: FACS-sorted CD8+CD4-CCR7+CD45RA+ naive T cells. The receptor set was obtained from a human donor in good health. Some libraries in this study had Jurkat cell RNA spiked in.

Remarks on this clonotype: One base away lies a much larger clone, so this may be a sequencing read error. V gene TRBV20-1 combines with J gene TRBJ2-5, with a tentative D call TRBD2 (5 bases). This CDR3 has 14 residues. CDR1 and CDR2 (germline): DFQATT, SNEGSKA (reference sequence). The V end lost 6 bases, the J end lost 5 bases, and 19 bases lay between the germline ends. CDR3 sequence (DNA): TGCAGTGCCGGATCAGAGAGGGTGCCGGAGACCCAGTACTTC. Its translation is CSAGSERVPETQYF.

Turning to this clonotype: As the CDR3 is not closed by the conserved phenylalanine or tryptophan, this likely results from a read error. The gene calls are TRBV18 and TRBJ2-1; 10 bases map to TRBD1. The CDR3 extends over 16 amino acids. Germline V gives CDR1 KGHSH, CDR2 LQKENI. V shed 3 bases and J 9 bases; nucleotides not matched to a gene: 11. CDR3 nucleotides: TGTGCCAGCTCACCTCCCGGGACAGGGGAAAGGAGTGAGCAGTTCCTC. Encoded protein: CASSPPGTGERSEQFL.

There are many counts of this clonotype. V and J are TRBV6-2 or TRBV6-3 and TRBJ2-7; possibly TRBD1 for D (6 bases). Trimming shortened V by 6 bases and J by 6 bases, and 15 bases separated the two germline ends. The CDR3 runs to 13 residues. Germline CDR1 MNHEY, CDR2 SVGEGT. CDR3 nucleotides: TGTGCCAGCAGCCCGACAGGACCAGGCGAGCAGTACTTC. This codes for CASSPTGPGEQYF.

To note about this clonotype: The missing conserved phenylalanine or tryptophan at the end of this CDR3 makes a read error likely. The CDR3 DNA reads TGTGCCTGGAATGTTGCTTGGGGTAGGGAAGCCTACGAGCAGTACTCC. Amino acid sequence: CAWNVAWGREAYEQYS. V is TRBV30 and J is TRBJ2-7; D remains ambiguous. CDR3 length: 16 amino acids. Germline CDR1 reads GTSNPN; CDR2 reads SVGIG (reference sequence). V was clipped by 4 bases and J by 2 bases, with 21 bases between them.

The chain has TRBV7-9 and TRBJ2-7; the D gene is possibly TRBD2 (6 bases). The CDR3 consists of 14 residues. Trimming removed 6 bases at V and 5 bases at J, with 17 bases between. Per germline, CDR1 SEHNR and CDR2 FQNEAQ (reference sequence). The CDR3 is CASSPSGGLNEQYF. As DNA, the CDR3 is TGTGCCAGCAGTCCTTCGGGCGGACTAAACGAGCAGTACTTC.

This clonotype came up many times. The genes are TRBV30 and TRBJ1-1, with D possibly being TRBD1 (5 bases). CDR1 is GTSNPN and CDR2 is SVGIG in the germline V gene (reference sequence). The CDR3 runs 14 residues. The germline V and J ends were trimmed by 3 bases and 0 bases, with 11 bases remaining between them. The CDR3 nucleotides are TGTGCCTGGAGGGATGGGACCATGAACACTGAAGCTTTCTTT. Its translation is CAWRDGTMNTEAFF.

In its sample, this clonotype was seen many times. CDR3 in amino acids: CASSLSGTSGGADKEQYF. CDR3 bases: TGTGCCAGCAGTTTATCAGGGACTAGCGGGGGGGCCGATAAAGAGCAGTACTTC. V gene TRBV27 combines with J gene TRBJ2-7, with TRBD2 identical over 16 bases. The CDR3 runs to 18 residues. Germline V CDR1 and CDR2: MNHEY, SMNVEV (reference sequence). With V trimmed by 0 bases and J by 7 bases, 9 bases remained unmatched.

In its sample, this clonotype was seen many times. The chain is built from TRBV12-3 or TRBV12-4 and TRBJ2-3, with no clear D. The CDR3 has 12 residues. The germline V and J ends were trimmed by 3 bases and 3 bases, with 4 bases remaining between them. In nucleotides, the CDR3 is TGTGCCAGCAGTTTCGCAACAGATACGCAGTATTTT. The encoded protein is CASSFATDTQYF.